This TCR beta chain was profiled in a study of blood T cell repertoires in COVID-19. Clones were sequenced by immunoSEQ multiplex PCR, and TCRdb holds only the in-frame ones, with some missing. The sample holds tens of thousands of clones, roughly 92% seen once. Germline CDR1 and CDR2: MNHNY and SVGAGI (reference sequence). The CDR3 is 15 residues long. The ends were cut back, 0 bases at V and 5 bases at J, with 13 bases in the middle. The sample was peripheral blood. The TCR originated in a man aged 55 to 70 with acute or convalescent COVID-19. The chain combines TRBV6-6 with TRBJ2-5; tentatively, D is TRBD1 (6 bases). CDR3 nucleotides: TGTGCCAGCAGTTACTCTACAGGGTACAAGGAGACCCAGTACTTC. Translation gives CASSYSTGYKETQYF.